This T cell receptor (beta chain) was observed in a study of human CD8 memory T cell subsets (dated by TCRdb to about 2020). For the study in its entirety: TCRbeta repertoires of stem-like (TSTEM), progenitor exhausted-like (TPEX) and effector memory CD8+ T cell subsets were compared to assess their clonal relationships. TCRbeta repertoires were obtained from a handful of donors, each contributing TSTEM, TPEX and effector memory subsets.

The investigation overall reported the following: Clonotypes were shared with effector memory cells by both stem-like subsets, but only minimal overlap was found between TSTEM and TPEX repertoires, suggesting distinct antigen spectra. Normalized Shannon-Wiener diversity was similarly high in TSTEM and TPEX subsets, while effector memory subsets were less diverse by comparison. Only TCRbeta chains were sequenced, and repertoire comparisons rested on a handful of donors tested with paired t-tests and Bonferroni correction. Based on Chao1 estimates, TSTEM subsets appeared to have greater repertoire diversity than TPEX subsets, which may reflect a broader range of specificities.

The sequencer listed for this sample is NextSeq 550. A Human TCR Profiling Kit was used to prepare UMI-labeled 5' RACE TCRbeta libraries. The same number of PCR cycles was used to prepare all TCRbeta libraries in parallel. Processing in the source paper ran as follows. Between about 2,600 and 20,000 functional CDR3beta clonotypes were contained in each TCRbeta library. MIGEC 1.2.9 was used for UMI extraction and consensus assembly, with at least three reads per UMI being required. In-frame CDR3beta repertoires were extracted with MiXCR 3.0.3. Diversity metrics were computed in VDJtools 1.2.1 after downsampling each sample to 42,000 randomly selected UMIs. For the top 3,000 clones of each sample pair, the repertoire overlap metrics D, R and F2 were calculated in VDJtools. TCRdb reprocessed the reads and lists each CDR3 protein sequence as a single entry, with no DNA. The V and J calls were not made by the authors but by TCRdb's processing. The record for this sample contains approximately 5,000 distinct CDR3 sequences. The ten largest make up roughly a quarter of the sample.

Density gradient separation was used to isolate peripheral blood mononuclear cells from buffy coats of healthy donors. In the study, total CD8+ T cells were enriched by negative magnetic separation with EasySep or MojoSort CD8+ T cell isolation kits. For each subset, total RNA was extracted using an RNeasy Mini Kit from duplicate vials of some 140,000 sorted CD8+ T cells. The PBMCs were used either fresh or after being cryopreserved in fetal bovine serum with around 10% DMSO. CD8+ T cell subsets were sorted to purity by fluorescence-activated cell sorting on a FACSAria III. Comments on this clonotype: The clone's antigen remains unknown.

The sequencing input was CD8+ effector memory T cells (TEM) sorted from PBMCs. The cell subset or site label of this sample denotes: effector memory CD8 T cells, CCR7- CD45RO+ CD95+. This TCR derives from a human donor in good health.

The CDR3 amino acid sequence is: CASSLLGLAGGTGELFF. The chain employs TRBV11-2 and TRBJ2-2; TCRdb indicates TRBD2, and absent DNA this call remains unverified. Per the germline V gene, SGHAT is the CDR1 and FQNNGV is the CDR2. CDR3 length: 17 amino acids, cysteine to phenylalanine. No DNA sequence was recorded.